Sequencing of this T cell receptor (beta chain) was carried out in a study of Japanese encephalitis immunity and Zika vaccine responses (dated by TCRdb to about 2021). Notes on the research overall: Three 5.0 ug doses of alum-adjuvanted ZPIV were administered to included participants at weeks 0, 4 and 28. Some 12 participants were given two doses of JEV vaccine (IXIARO) 28 days apart, two to three months before the first ZPIV dose. One dose of YFV vaccine (YF-VAX) was administered before ZPIV to eleven to twelve participants, and eight or nine participants were flavivirus-naive. For TCR sequencing, six representative participants were selected from each pre-vaccination group, and samples were taken at week 0 (after pre-vaccination, before ZPIV) and at week 52. In addition, the TCR repertoires of a few flavivirus-naive individuals were analyzed at weeks 2, 6 and 52 after ZPIV vaccination began. The stimulations used peptide pools from ZIKV structural proteins divided into flavivirus-conserved and non-conserved sets, or JEV or YFV peptides that matched the pre-vaccination. The ZIKV peptides, 15-mers that overlapped by 11 residues, were chosen for containing NetMHCpan/NetMHCII-predicted epitopes with affinity below 50 nM. The study tested whether CD4 T cell responses to the Zika vaccine were shaped by prior Japanese encephalitis virus (JEV) or yellow fever virus (YFV) vaccination. The full study reports these points: Compared with YFV-pre-vaccinated donors, JEV-pre-vaccinated donors had higher repertoire similarity across time-points and stimulations, indicating that more clonotypes were common to ZIKV and JEV stimulation. After ZPIV, a significant decrease in repertoire richness of CD4 T cells responding to conserved ZIKV epitopes was observed in JEV-pre-vaccinated donors. Only a subset of trial participants with three doses and adequate samples was analyzed, not the entire vaccinated cohort. CD8 T cell responses of very low magnitude were detected against ZIKV peptide pools and were observed in only a few individuals. The individual peptides behind the cross-reactive responses were not identified because limits on sample size made peptide-pool deconvolution impossible. Samples clustered by participant with no similarity between individuals, suggesting no public TCRs were detected.

This clonotype is medium-sized (0.01 to 0.1%) in terms of sample share. No quality values exist for individual bases; no much larger clone is one base distant. The library was produced with 5' RACE. Before sequencing, the TCRbeta libraries were pooled in proportion to the number of cells sorted for each library. Total RNA from sorted cells was extracted with RNAzol RT, and cDNA was made with an oligo(dT) primer and a template-switching oligo. The TCRbeta V-CDR3-J region was amplified by PCR between a SMARTer oligo primer and a TCRbeta constant-region primer using Kapa HiFi. Illumina adaptors and sample-specific index barcodes were added in a second PCR, followed by HighPrep bead cleanup and Bioanalyzer confirmation of a band of roughly 650 bp. Sequencing of the libraries was done on an Illumina MiSeq using 2x151 bp paired-end reads. The paper's processing steps were these. Reads were demultiplexed with an in-house Java program, and MiXCR assigned TCRbeta annotations and counted clonotypes. Repertoire overlap used Morisita-Horn indices from the R package vegan, with UPGMA clustering and Circos plots of recurring clonotypes. Shannon diversity and richness were each normalized to the maximum value possible given the input cell numbers, so the resulting values fell between 0 and 1. CDR3beta sequences were aligned with MUSCLE, distances computed with SeqinR, and multidimensional scaling plotted in R. TCRdb reanalyzed the raw reads on its own, using fastp at Q25 for trimming and MiXCR for clone calling, and kept in-frame beta chains. Every CDR3 protein is listed once, alongside the most common genes and DNA of its rows. TCRdb's processing, not the authors' own work, is the source of the V and J calls. The sample has 250 to 300 distinct CDR3 sequences on record, around 4.6% of them singletons. The ten largest clones capture over 35% of the sample.

PBMCs were labeled with CellTrace CFSE and cultured for 5 to 6 days in RPMI with 8% human serum plus peptide pools at around 1 ug/mL each. On a BD FACSAria, proliferating CD4 T cells were sorted without fixation as live CD56-CD19-CD16-CD3+CD4+ CFSE-low cells. Enrolled adults were healthy and were found to be seronegative for ZIKV, JEV, YFV, DENV and WNV by microneutralization screening. Samples came from a phase 1, double-blinded, randomized, placebo-controlled trial of an alum-adjuvanted Zika purified-inactivated virus (ZPIV) vaccine. Peripheral blood mononuclear cells were isolated using a standard procedure and kept frozen in liquid nitrogen until needed. CDR3 length: 15 amino acids, cysteine to phenylalanine. Just the 45-base CDR3 DNA is kept, in frame starting at base 1. V trim: 1 base; J trim: 7 bases; unmatched bases: 9. For CDR1 and CDR2, the germline V gene lists MGHRA and YSYEKL.

This receptor chain uses TRBV4-1 and TRBJ1-2, and 7 junction bases match TRBD1. Sequenced here: antigen-activated CD4+ T cells from blood, cultured, sampled during a Zika inactivated vaccine study. The origin of this receptor is an adult woman who received an inactivated Zika virus vaccine. This receptor has the CDR3 CASSQGRGGDRGYTF. The nucleotides are TGCGCCAGCAGCCAAGGCCGAGGGGGCGATCGTGGCTACACCTTC.